The sample holds many counts of the clone carrying this T cell receptor (beta chain). The antigen is unknown. Germline V gene data show CDR1 as SEHNR and CDR2 as FQNEAQ (reference sequence). CDR3 size: 13 residues. V lost 1 base and J lost 6, with 7 bases in between. A single record per CDR3 protein comes from TCRdb applying MiXCR to the reads. The sample holds about 920,000 distinct CDR3 sequences, roughly 30% seen once. The data stem from a study of T cell repertoires in cytomegalovirus infection. For the study at large: Matching HLA type and CMV infection were both indicated by public TCR beta signatures.

General observations from the study: The response measured ex vivo was dominated by TCR beta clonotypes (HLA-C-restricted and CMV-specific).

The sample consisted of cultured CD8+ T cells from PBMCs, taken from culture after CMV antigen stimulation. V is TRBV7-9 and J is TRBJ2-1; a possible D gene is TRBD1 (5 bases). This receptor was identified in a human donor in good health (CMV status not recorded). Some clones in this sample may be carry-over from other donors' samples. The CDR3 region has the DNA TGTGCCAGCAGCTTAGGGACAATCAATGAGCAGTTCTTC. This sequence encodes CASSLGTINEQFF.